A single sample gave rise to the 25 T cell receptor beta chains below, sequenced in a study of blood T cell repertoires in COVID-19. Profiled with immunoSEQ multiplex PCR; TCRdb holds only in-frame clones, not every one. The data show under 500,000 clones, around 89% seen once. Sequencing was performed on peripheral blood. All receptors come from a woman aged 30 to 39 with acute or convalescent COVID-19.

The CDR3 sequence: CASSWGLAGARETQYF. In DNA, the CDR3 is TGTGCCAGCAGCTGGGGACTAGCGGGGGCTCGGGAGACCCAGTACTTC. V usage is TRBV5-6 and J usage is TRBJ2-5, with 14 bases fitting TRBD2. The CDR3 covers 16 residues. The ends lost 3 bases at V and 5 bases at J; junction bases unmatched: 6. CDR1 and CDR2 (germline): SGHDT, YYEEEE. Full variable domain (rest looked up from reference TRBV5-6 and TRBJ2-5): DAGVTQSPTHLIKTRGQQVTLRCSPKSGHDTVSWYQQALGQGPQFIFQYYEEEERQRGNFPDRFSGHQFPNYSSELNVNALLLGDSALYLCASSWGLAGARETQYFGPGTRLLVL.

The chain couples TRBV6-1 to TRBJ1-2, with TRBD1 matching over 7 bases. V dropped 0 bases and J dropped 1; count of bases not matched to a gene: 8. Germline CDR1 MNHNS, CDR2 SASEGT. The CDR3 has 17 amino acids. The CDR3 DNA sequence: TGTGCCAGCAGTGAAGCTACAGGGGTGGGGAATAACTATGGCTACACCTTC. Translated, it gives CASSEATGVGNNYGYTF.

DNA for the CDR3: TGTGCCAGCAGCCCGAGACAGGCCGACCCCTACGAGCAGTACTTC. Its translation: CASSPRQADPYEQYF. The rearrangement uses TRBV11-3 and TRBJ2-7, with D possibly being TRBD1 (6 bases). V was shortened by 5 bases and J by 2 bases, with 16 bases between the two germline ends. The CDR3 extends over 15 amino acids. Germline V gene lookup returns CDR1 SGHNT and CDR2 YENEEA.

This clone appeared once. This rearrangement joins TRBV3-1 (or the pseudogene TRBV3-2) to TRBJ1-3; D may be TRBD1 (5 bases). V was cut by 3 bases and J by 7 bases, with 13 bases left in between. The germline V gene has CDR1 LGHDT and CDR2 YNNKEL (reference sequence). The CDR3 runs to 14 residues. The CDR3 spells CASSQGSGGNTIYF. In DNA form, the CDR3 reads TGTGCCAGCAGCCAGGGAAGTGGGGGGAACACCATATATTTT.

This clone was counted a few times. This rearrangement joins TRBV13 to TRBJ1-5, with 8 bases fitting TRBD1. This CDR3 has 22 amino acids. In germline, CDR1 is PRHDT, CDR2 FYEKMQ (reference sequence). V trimming: 3 bases; J trimming: 7 bases; junction bases outside the gene matches: 29. CDR3 loop: CASSFVEWSTRQGSQINQPQHF. CDR3 DNA: TGTGCCAGCAGCTTCGTGGAGTGGAGCACCAGACAGGGGAGCCAAATTAACCAGCCCCAGCATTTT.

The J gene is TRBJ2-7, the V gene TRBV7-6; tentatively, D is TRBD2 (6 bases). The germline gives CDR1 SGHVS, CDR2 FNYEAQ. V dropped 5 bases and J dropped 0 bases, with 20 bases sitting between them. The CDR3 has 17 residues. CDR3 DNA sequence: TGTGCCAGCAGCCCCTGGGTAGCTAGCGATAGCTCCTACGAGCAGTACTTC. It encodes CASSPWVASDSSYEQYF.

The chain carries TRBV27 and TRBJ1-2; maybe TRBD1 (5 bases). The germline CDR1 and CDR2 sequences are MNHEY and SMNVEV (reference sequence). V shed 3 bases and J shed 4 bases, with 15 bases lying between them. The CDR3 is 15 amino acids. CDR3 in amino acids: CASSFFPRGTYGYTF. Written as DNA, the CDR3 is TGTGCCAGCAGTTTCTTCCCAAGGGGAACCTATGGCTACACCTTC.

V usage is TRBV21-1 and J usage is TRBJ1-5; TRBD1 is the table's D call and was not checked against the DNA. TRBV21-1 is a known pseudogene. The length of the CDR3 is 16 residues. Here the CDR3 reads CAGFDRFFYSNQPQHF. CDR3 DNA sequence: TGTGCCGGCTTCGACAGGTTTTTTTATAGCAATCAGCCCCAGCATTTT.

V usage is TRBV6-5 and J usage is TRBJ1-4, with 10 bases fitting TRBD1. Germline V CDR1 and CDR2: MNHEY, SVGAGI. The CDR3 has 15 residues. V was clipped by 2 bases and J by 7 bases; unmatched bases: 4. The CDR3 region is CASSYAGDRGEKLFF. CDR3 DNA sequence: TGTGCCAGCAGTTACGCCGGGGACAGGGGTGAAAAACTGTTTTTT.

This chain joins TRBV28 and TRBJ1-5; no reliable D call. The CDR3 extends over 14 amino acids. Germline CDR1 MDHEN, CDR2 SYDVKM. V was clipped by 5 bases and J by 4 bases, with 12 bases between them. CDR3 protein: CASSQAWSNQPQHF. The CDR3 region has the DNA TGTGCCAGCAGTCAAGCGTGGTCTAATCAGCCCCAGCATTTT.

The chain is built from TRBV2 and TRBJ2-7, with D maybe TRBD1 (6 bases). In germline, CDR1 is SNHLY, CDR2 FYNNEI. The CDR3 extends over 12 amino acids. The ends were cut back, 10 bases at V and 2 bases at J, with 12 bases in the middle. This CDR3 is CATRTGTYEQYF. CDR3 in DNA: TGTGCCACCCGAACAGGGACCTACGAGCAGTACTTC.

The chain employs TRBV11-3 and TRBJ2-3; possibly TRBD1 for D (6 bases). The V gene lost 4 bases and the J gene lost 4 bases, with 12 bases spanning the gap. The CDR3 runs to 14 residues. CDR1 and CDR2 (germline): SGHNT, YENEEA. In DNA form, the CDR3 reads TGTGCCAGCAGCTCCGACAGGAAACCAGATACGCAGTATTTT. Translation: CASSSDRKPDTQYF. Drawing the rest from reference TRBV11-3 and TRBJ2-3, the complete variable domain is EAGVVQSPRYKIIEKKQPVAFWCNPISGHNTLYWYLQNLGQGPELLIRYENEEAVDDSQLPKDRFSAERLKGVDSTLKIQPAELGDSAVYLCASSSDRKPDTQYFGPGTRLTVL.

The chain employs TRBV3-1 (or the pseudogene TRBV3-2) and TRBJ2-5; D perhaps matches TRBD1 (5 bases). The CDR3 runs to 14 residues. V lost 5 bases and J lost 5, with 15 bases in between. Germline V lookup: CDR1 LGHDT, CDR2 YNNKEL (reference sequence). The CDR3 loop is CASSTRVAGETQYF. The CDR3 DNA is TGTGCCAGCAGCACCAGGGTAGCAGGGGAGACCCAGTACTTC.

The rearrangement uses TRBV5-1 and TRBJ2-7; 11 bases are a match to TRBD2. This CDR3 is built from 14 residues. V dropped 3 bases and J dropped 6; count of bases not matched to a gene: 5. Germline CDR1 is SGHRS and CDR2 is YFSETQ. This CDR3 is CASSYTSGGIEQYF. DNA of the CDR3: TGCGCCAGCAGCTATACTAGCGGGGGTATCGAGCAGTACTTC.

The chain links TRBV11-2 to TRBJ2-5, with D uncertain. CDR1 is SGHAT and CDR2 is FQNNGV in the germline V gene. The CDR3 runs to 16 residues. V shed 1 base and J shed 5 bases, with 17 bases lying between them. In nucleotides, the CDR3 is TGTGCCAGCAGCTTAGGTCGAGGCCGTGCGCTGGAGACCCAGTACTTC. This codes for CASSLGRGRALETQYF.

V is TRBV5-1 and J is TRBJ1-1; D is possibly TRBD1 (5 bases). CDR3 size: 14 residues. CDR1 SGHRS and CDR2 YFSETQ come from the germline V gene. Between the trimmed V and J ends, which lost 7 bases and 12 bases, there was a span of 25 bases. The CDR3 is CASSPKPGGISSFF. CDR3 bases: TGCGCCAGCTCTCCGAAACCGGGGGGGATTTCATCTTTCTTT.

The J gene is TRBJ2-6, the V gene TRBV5-4; D uncertain. Germline assignment: CDR1 SGHNT and CDR2 YYREEE (reference sequence). The germline V and J ends were trimmed by 0 bases and 2 bases, with 6 bases remaining between them. CDR3 size: 15 residues. CDR3 DNA: TGTGCCAGCAGCTTGGAGCGCGCTGGGGCCAACGTCCTGACTTTC. Amino acid sequence: CASSLERAGANVLTF. Together with reference TRBV5-4 and TRBJ2-6, the CDR3 gives the full variable domain: ETGVTQSPTHLIKTRGQQVTLRCSSQSGHNTVSWYQQALGQGPQFIFQYYREEENGRGNFPPRFSGLQFPNYSSELNVNALELDDSALYLCASSLERAGANVLTFGAGSRLTVL.

This chain joins TRBV28 and TRBJ1-4; TRBD1 agrees at 7 bases. CDR1 is MDHEN, CDR2 SYDVKM, per germline. The CDR3 has 17 amino acids. V shed 2 bases and J 0 bases; nucleotides not matched to a gene: 6. The CDR3 nucleotides read TGTGCCAGCAGTTTAAACAGGGGATCCGCAACTAATGAAAAACTGTTTTTT. Encoded protein: CASSLNRGSATNEKLFF. The full variable domain, its missing parts supplied by reference TRBV28 and TRBJ1-4, is DVKVTQSSRYLVKRTGEKVFLECVQDMDHENMFWYRQDPGLGLRLIYFSYDVKMKEKGDIPEGYSVSREKKERFSLILESASTNQTSMYLCASSLNRGSATNEKLFFGSGTQLSVL.

This sequence joins TRBV19 and TRBJ1-5; D may be TRBD1 (6 bases). The germline V and J ends were trimmed by 6 bases and 1 base, with 13 bases remaining between them. Germline values: CDR1 LNHDA, CDR2 SQIVND (reference sequence). The CDR3 length is 15 residues. The CDR3 DNA reads as TGTGCCAGTAGCCTGACAGGTCGGAGCAATCAGCCCCAGCATTTT. This encodes CASSLTGRSNQPQHF.

The V and J genes are TRBV14 and TRBJ1-6; no firm D call. V gave up 5 bases and J gave up 9 bases, with 11 bases separating them. CDR3 size: 13 residues. Looked up from germline, CDR1 is SGHDN and CDR2 is FVKESK. CDR3 in DNA: TGTGCCAGCAGCGGCACTTCGGGTTCACCCCTCCACTTT. Amino acid sequence: CASSGTSGSPLHF. The whole variable domain, remainder taken from reference TRBV14 and TRBJ1-6, is EAGVTQFPSHSVIEKGQTVTLRCDPISGHDNLYWYRRVMGKEIKFLLHFVKESKQDESGMPNNRFLAERTGGTYSTLKVQPAELEDSGVYFCASSGTSGSPLHFGNGTRLTVT.

V is TRBV6-6 and J is TRBJ2-5; D unclear. Matching the DNA end better, TRBJ2-7 makes the J call doubtful. Germline CDR1 MNHNY, CDR2 SVGAGI (reference sequence). The CDR3 consists of 13 residues. The CDR3 region is CASSYAESYEQYF. For the CDR3, the DNA is TGTGCCAGCAGTTACGCGGAGTCCTACGAGCAGTACTTC.

The chain links TRBV7-3 to TRBJ2-6; perhaps TRBD1 as D (6 bases). Germline V gene lookup returns CDR1 SGHTA and CDR2 FQGTGA. With 2 bases removed from V and 0 bases from J, the gap between germline ends came to 17 bases. The CDR3 spans 19 residues. CDR3 residues: CASSLPTGSFPSGANVLTF. In DNA, the CDR3 is TGTGCCAGCAGCTTACCCACAGGGTCCTTCCCCTCTGGGGCCAACGTCCTGACTTTC. The full variable domain, rest sourced from reference TRBV7-3 and TRBJ2-6, is GAGVSQTPSNKVTEKGKYVELRCDPISGHTALYWYRQSLGQGPEFLIYFQGTGAADDSGLPNDRFFAVRPEGSVSTLKIQRTERGDSAVYLCASSLPTGSFPSGANVLTFGAGSRLTVL.

V usage is TRBV7-9 and J usage is TRBJ1-6; D gene unclear. Germline loops: CDR1 SEHNR, CDR2 FQNEAQ (reference sequence). V gave up 0 bases and J gave up 4 bases, with 4 bases separating them. CDR3 length equals 14 residues. The CDR3 region is CASSLAVYNSPLHF. The CDR3, as DNA: TGTGCCAGCAGCTTAGCTGTATATAATTCACCCCTCCACTTT.

In this sample, this clone turned up a few times. This chain uses TRBV3-1 (or the pseudogene TRBV3-2) with TRBJ1-2; the match to TRBD1 covers 9 bases. Germline loops: CDR1 LGHDT, CDR2 YNNKEL (reference sequence). V trimming: 4 bases; J trimming: 3 bases; junction bases outside the gene matches: 3. The CDR3 totals 14 residues. The CDR3 DNA follows: TGTGCCAGCAGCCGCCGGGACAGGGACTATGGCTACACCTTC. Protein product: CASSRRDRDYGYTF.

V gene TRBV27 combines with J gene TRBJ1-1; 7 bases align to TRBD1. Germline lookup yields CDR1 MNHEY and CDR2 SMNVEV (reference sequence). Losses at the gene ends were 6 bases for V and 1 base for J; bases not matched to a gene: 2. The CDR3 totals 13 residues. The CDR3 spells CASSQGGNTEAFF. The CDR3, as DNA: TGTGCCAGCAGCCAGGGGGGGAACACTGAAGCTTTCTTT.